This T cell receptor beta chain came from a study of T cell responses to AZD1222 COVID-19 vaccine. TCRdb's copy holds only in-frame clones and misses some; the assay was immunoSEQ multiplex PCR. The profile covers 85,000 to 120,000 clones, with about four fifths appearing a single time and approximately 15% taken by the ten largest. CDR3 length equals 16 residues. V lost 3 bases to trimming and J lost 9 bases, with 21 bases between them. Germline V CDR1 and CDR2: MDHEN, SYDVKM. This receptor was taken from an adult in good health. Source: peripheral blood, taken on day 0 of AZD1222 vaccination. The J gene is TRBJ1-5, the V gene TRBV28; no firm D call. The CDR3 is CASSFPPPPSHRPQHF. CDR3 DNA: TGTGCCAGCAGTTTCCCGCCGCCTCCGTCCCATCGGCCCCAGCATTTT.